This T cell receptor beta chain was profiled in a study of T-cell reconstitution after alpha-beta-depleted transplantation in children. The CDR3 contains 14 residues. Per germline, CDR1 SGHTA and CDR2 FQGNSA. V dropped 1 base and J dropped 4 bases, with 10 bases sitting between them. Construction of the TCRbeta library involved unique molecular identifiers. TCRdb fed the PCR reads into MiXCR, producing one record per CDR3 protein. Of some 640,000 distinct CDR3 sequences listed, approximately 16% are singletons. This material consisted of PBMCs from the stem cell graft donor, taken from the stem cell graft. This sequence joins TRBV7-2 and TRBJ1-2; D unclear. The clonotype comes from a human donor who donated a stem cell graft to a child with acute myeloid leukemia. The CDR3 sequence: CASSLEFSFYGYTF. The CDR3 nucleotides read TGTGCCAGCAGCTTAGAATTCAGTTTCTATGGCTACACCTTC.